This T cell receptor beta chain was retrieved from a study of beta chain features in type 1 diabetes. All of the isolated RNA was reverse transcribed, so expressed TCRB transcripts were sequenced. Measured with immunoSEQ multiplex PCR; TCRdb has only the in-frame clones, and not every one. The data contain 310,000 or so clones, roughly 8% of them singletons. Overall study findings and caveats: Patients with type 1 diabetes carried fewer insertions and had more deletions at their VDJ junctions. All four CD4+ subsets from Type 1 diabetes patients carried moderately but significantly shorter TCRB CDR3s.

This clone was seen only a few times. The antigen remains unidentified. At one of its ends the junction is not consistent with the germline gene, which may arise from a read error. The CDR3 spans 13 residues. Germline V gene sequence: CDR1 MNHNY, CDR2 SVGAGI (reference sequence). This receptor was taken from a woman younger than 35 in good health. This rearrangement joins TRBV6-6 to TRBJ2-2; TRBD2 is a possible D gene (7 bases). The specimen sequenced was central memory CD4+ T cells from blood. This CDR3 is CARRGGVTGELFF. Written as DNA, the CDR3 is TGTGCCCGCAGGGGAGGGGTCACCGGGGAGCTGTTTTTT.